This T cell receptor beta chain was found in a study of T cells in Graves' hyperthyroidism and ophthalmopathy. General observations from the study: Appearing also in blood were most of the thyroid clonotypes expanded above 0.001.

A note on this clonotype: The antigen remains undetermined.

There were TCR beta CDR3 regions amplified from RNA transcripts. First-round RT-PCR of the TCR CDR3 relied on the HTBI primer set. TCRdb re-called the multiplex PCR reads through MiXCR, storing one row per CDR3 protein. Among 480,000 or so distinct CDR3 sequences listed, about 15% were seen once. Sequences were obtained from blood. The TCR was taken from a woman between 18 and 29 years old with Graves' hyperthyroidism.

The CDR3 bases are TGTGCCAGCAGCCGAGCGGGGAAGCAGTTCTTC. It translates to CASSRAGKQFF. The chain employs TRBV14 and TRBJ2-1; 7 nucleotides align to TRBD2. From germline, CDR1 is SGHDN and CDR2 FVKESK. The CDR3 spans 11 residues. The V segment lost 4 bases and the J segment 11 bases; nucleotides outside the gene matches: 2.